This T cell receptor (beta chain) was identified during a study of blood T cell repertoires in COVID-19 (dated by TCRdb to 2018 to 2020). Describing the broader study: The collaborator samples originated in the United States, Italy and Spain and spanned the acute and convalescent phases of COVID-19. Nearly every sample came with metadata listing a de-identified subject ID, COVID-19 status, age in years and sex. Deeply sampled blood TCRbeta repertoires from subjects exposed to, actively infected with, or recovered from COVID-19 were included in the dataset. The material from the prospective study consisted of cDNA or gDNA derived from T cells, B-cell-depleted T cells, or PBMCs. The repertoires were released in a freely available public database meant as a resource for research on the immune response to SARS-CoV-2. Where HLA class I and class II types were available, the types were taken from metadata supplied by the sample provider, not from assay-based typing. The samples were drawn from two sources: the first 160 participants of the ongoing ImmuneRACE study, and 1,254 subjects contributed by 6 global collaborators. Results and caveats for the whole study, not just this receptor: How much clinical and demographic metadata was included differed by source and by participant, and the metadata was provided uncurated.

TCRbeta CDR3 regions were amplified from genomic DNA by means of the immunoSEQ Assay, a bias-controlled multiplex PCR. The original methods were these. Within the assay, amplification of reference gene primers was used to estimate how many nucleated cells each sample contained. Sequence reads were collapsed and filtered to measure the absolute abundance of every unique TCRbeta CDR3 rearrangement. For each sample, productive Simpson clonality was calculated as the square root of Simpson's diversity index over productive rearrangements. In TCRdb, the immuneACCESS table is reduced to in-frame sequences with V and J assigned. These tables do not hold every clone; where another copy was compared, an unresolved V gene accounts for under half, and the others remain unexplained. V and J calls and clone size follow that table, whereas D and trimming were derived from the DNA. Counted in this sample were 100,000 to 150,000 clones; over 80% of them appeared once. The top ten clonotypes cover about an eighth of the sample.

In the case of this clone: Its antigen is currently not known. Base qualities are not provided; no much larger clone lies one nucleotide away.

The collaborating institutions used their own protocols to collect whole blood in K2EDTA tubes. Collaborator samples were shipped for TCRbeta analysis as frozen whole blood, isolated PBMCs, or DNA extracted from either sample type. The receptor comes from a man in his sixties with acute or convalescent COVID-19. Input material: peripheral blood.

The CDR3 protein is CATSGSTNTGELFF. The sequenced DNA is TGTGCCACCAGTGGGTCTACCAACACCGGGGAGCTGTTTTTT. Recombination linked TRBV24-1 to TRBJ2-2, with the D gene not confidently named. The trim is 5 bases for V and 2 bases for J, with a gap of 8 bases between the germline ends. From its cysteine to its phenylalanine, the CDR3 spans 14 amino acids. Only CDR3 DNA is held: 42 bases, read in frame from base 1. The germline V gene specifies KGHDR as CDR1 and SFDVKD as CDR2.